This T cell receptor beta chain was retrieved from a study of cytomegalovirus exposure and HLA in healthy donors. The study's findings and limits: About 90% or about 30% of the time was how often most TCR beta V segments were productive, according to an earlier analysis.

This PCR relied on a set of 60 Vbeta primers and 13 Jbeta primers. The table came from immunoSEQ multiplex PCR; TCRdb's copy has only in-frame clones and leaves some out. The table records 100,000 to 150,000 clones, 80% of them present only once. For this clone: What it binds is not known. This CDR3 is also generated by other DNA sequences in the sample.

Germline loops: CDR1 MNHNS, CDR2 SASEGT. V was trimmed by 1 base and J by 2 bases, leaving 14 bases between them. The CDR3 consists of 17 residues. The sequenced material came from PBMCs. The chain joins TRBV6-1 to TRBJ2-2, with D possibly TRBD1 on 6 matching bases. This clonotype was sampled from a man aged 25-45 years in good health and CMV-seropositive. DNA of the CDR3: TGTGCCAGCAGTGAAGGGTGGGGGACAACAAACACCGGGGAGCTGTTTTTT. Its translation is CASSEGWGTTNTGELFF.